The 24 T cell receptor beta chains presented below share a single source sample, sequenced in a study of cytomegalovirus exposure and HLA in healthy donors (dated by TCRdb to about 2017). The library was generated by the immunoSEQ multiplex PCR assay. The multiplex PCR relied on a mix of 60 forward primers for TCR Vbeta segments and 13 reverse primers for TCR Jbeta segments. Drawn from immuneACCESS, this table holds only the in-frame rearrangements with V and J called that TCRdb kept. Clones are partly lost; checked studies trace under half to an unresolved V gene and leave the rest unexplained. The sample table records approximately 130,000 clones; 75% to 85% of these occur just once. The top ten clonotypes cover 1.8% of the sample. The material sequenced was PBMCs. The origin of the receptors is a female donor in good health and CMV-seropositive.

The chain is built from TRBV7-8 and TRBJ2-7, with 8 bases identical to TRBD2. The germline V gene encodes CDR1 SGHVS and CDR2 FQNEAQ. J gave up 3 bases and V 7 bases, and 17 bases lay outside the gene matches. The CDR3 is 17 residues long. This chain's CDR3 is CASTGGSVGIRGYEQYF. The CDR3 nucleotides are TGTGCCAGCACGGGAGGGAGTGTTGGGATCAGGGGCTACGAGCAGTACTTC.

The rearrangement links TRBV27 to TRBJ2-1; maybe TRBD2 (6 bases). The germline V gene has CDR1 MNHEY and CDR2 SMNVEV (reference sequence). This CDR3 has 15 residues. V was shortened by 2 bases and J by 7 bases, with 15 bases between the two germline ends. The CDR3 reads CASSLRGRPTNEQFF. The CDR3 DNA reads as TGTGCCAGCAGTTTACGGGGGAGGCCTACAAATGAGCAGTTCTTC.

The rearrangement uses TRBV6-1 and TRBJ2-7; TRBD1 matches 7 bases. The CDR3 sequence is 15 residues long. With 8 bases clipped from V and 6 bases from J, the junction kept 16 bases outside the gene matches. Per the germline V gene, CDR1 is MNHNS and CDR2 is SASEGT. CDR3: CASGQQGIMKGEQYF. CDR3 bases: TGTGCCAGCGGCCAACAGGGGATTATGAAAGGCGAGCAGTACTTC.

The CDR3 DNA follows: TGCGCCAGCAGCCAAGCTTTAGCGGGACTCAATCAGGAGACCCAGTACTTC. Translated: CASSQALAGLNQETQYF. This chain links TRBV4-1 with TRBJ2-5; 8 bases line up with TRBD2. The junction had 12 bases not matched to a gene; V was cut back by 1 base and J by 5 bases. There are 17 residues in the CDR3. CDR1 MGHRA and CDR2 YSYEKL come from the germline V gene.

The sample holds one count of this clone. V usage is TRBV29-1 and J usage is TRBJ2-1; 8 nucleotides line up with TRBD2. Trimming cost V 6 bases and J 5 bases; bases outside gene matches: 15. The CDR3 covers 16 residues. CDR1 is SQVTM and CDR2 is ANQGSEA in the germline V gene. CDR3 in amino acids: CSVRPGGVGVNNEQFF. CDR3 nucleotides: TGCAGCGTCCGCCCGGGGGGGGTGGGGGTGAACAATGAGCAGTTCTTC.

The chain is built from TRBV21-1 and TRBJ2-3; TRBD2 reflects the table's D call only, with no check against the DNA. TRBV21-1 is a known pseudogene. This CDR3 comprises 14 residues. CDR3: CATNSADSTDTQYF. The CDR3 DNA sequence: TGTGCCACCAATTCGGCGGATTCCACAGATACGCAGTATTTT.

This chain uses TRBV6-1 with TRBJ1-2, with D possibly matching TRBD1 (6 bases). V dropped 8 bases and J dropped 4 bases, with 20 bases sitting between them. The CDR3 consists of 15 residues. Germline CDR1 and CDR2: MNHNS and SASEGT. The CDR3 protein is CASARQGGQTYGYTF. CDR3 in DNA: TGTGCCAGCGCTAGACAAGGAGGACAGACCTATGGCTACACCTTC.

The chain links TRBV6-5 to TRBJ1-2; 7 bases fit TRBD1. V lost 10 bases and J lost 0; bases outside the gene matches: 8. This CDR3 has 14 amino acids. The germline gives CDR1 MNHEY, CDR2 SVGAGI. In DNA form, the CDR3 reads TGTGCCACGCTTACAGGGGAACCTAACTATGGCTACACCTTC. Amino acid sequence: CATLTGEPNYGYTF.

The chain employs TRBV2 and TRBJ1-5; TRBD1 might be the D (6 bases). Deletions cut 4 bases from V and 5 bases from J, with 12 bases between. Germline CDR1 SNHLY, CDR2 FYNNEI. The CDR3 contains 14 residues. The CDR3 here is CASSVLGGDQPQHF. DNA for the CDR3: TGTGCCAGCAGTGTTCTTGGGGGCGATCAGCCCCAGCATTTT. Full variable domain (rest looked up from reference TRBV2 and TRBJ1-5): EPEVTQTPSHQVTQMGQEVILRCVPISNHLYFYWYRQILGQKVEFLVSFYNNEISEKSEIFDDQFSVERPDGSNFTLKIRSTKLEDSAMYFCASSVLGGDQPQHFGDGTRLSIL.

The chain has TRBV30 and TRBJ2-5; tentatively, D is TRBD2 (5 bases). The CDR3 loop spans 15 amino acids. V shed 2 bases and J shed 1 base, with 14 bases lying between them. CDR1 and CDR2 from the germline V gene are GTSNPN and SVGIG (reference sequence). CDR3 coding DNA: TGTGCCTGGAGTTCGGTGGGGAGCGGCCAAGAGACCCAGTACTTC. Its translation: CAWSSVGSGQETQYF.

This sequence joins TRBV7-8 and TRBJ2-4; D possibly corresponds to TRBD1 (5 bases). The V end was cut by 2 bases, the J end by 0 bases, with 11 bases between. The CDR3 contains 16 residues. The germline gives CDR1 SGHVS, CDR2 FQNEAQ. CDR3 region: CASSLRDSLAKNIQYF. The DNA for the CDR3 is TGTGCCAGCAGCTTACGTGACAGCCTAGCCAAAAACATTCAGTACTTC.

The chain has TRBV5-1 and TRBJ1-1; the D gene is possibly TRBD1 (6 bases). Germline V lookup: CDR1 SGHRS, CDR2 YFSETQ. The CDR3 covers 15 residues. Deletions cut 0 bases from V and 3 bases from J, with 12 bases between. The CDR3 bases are TGCGCCAGCAGCTTGGTTTCAGGGGTGGACACTGAAGCTTTCTTT. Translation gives CASSLVSGVDTEAFF. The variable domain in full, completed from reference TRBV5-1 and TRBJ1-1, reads KAGVTQTPRYLIKTRGQQVTLSCSPISGHRSVSWYQQTPGQGLQFLFEYFSETQRNKGNFPGRFSGRQFSNSRSEMNVSTLELGDSALYLCASSLVSGVDTEAFFGQGTRLTVV.

The CDR3 loop reads CASSASVATNEKLFF. CDR3 in DNA: TGTGCCAGCAGCGCTTCAGTTGCAACTAATGAAAAACTGTTTTTT. The V and J genes are TRBV9 and TRBJ1-4; D gene uncertain. Trimming removed 3 bases from V and 0 bases from J, with 9 bases in between. CDR3 length: 15 residues. Germline V lookup: CDR1 SGDLS, CDR2 YYNGEE.

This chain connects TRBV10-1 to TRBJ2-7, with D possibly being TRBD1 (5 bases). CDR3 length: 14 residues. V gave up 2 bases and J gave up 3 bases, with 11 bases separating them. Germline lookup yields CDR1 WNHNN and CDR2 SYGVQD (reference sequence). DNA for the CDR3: TGCGCCAGCAGTGAGCAGGGAAGAGGCTACGAGCAGTACTTC. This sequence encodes CASSEQGRGYEQYF.

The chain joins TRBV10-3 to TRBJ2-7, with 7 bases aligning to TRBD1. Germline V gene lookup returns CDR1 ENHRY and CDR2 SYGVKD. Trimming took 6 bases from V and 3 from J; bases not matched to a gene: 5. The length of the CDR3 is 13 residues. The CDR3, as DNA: TGTGCCATCAGGACAGGGATTGGCTACGAGCAGTACTTC. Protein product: CAIRTGIGYEQYF.

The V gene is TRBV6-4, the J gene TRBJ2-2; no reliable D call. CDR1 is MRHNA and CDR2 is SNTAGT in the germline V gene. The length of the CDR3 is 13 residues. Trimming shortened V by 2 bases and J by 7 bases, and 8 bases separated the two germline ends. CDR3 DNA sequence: TGTGCCAGCAGTGACCGGGTAGGCGGGGAGCTGTTTTTT. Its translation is CASSDRVGGELFF.

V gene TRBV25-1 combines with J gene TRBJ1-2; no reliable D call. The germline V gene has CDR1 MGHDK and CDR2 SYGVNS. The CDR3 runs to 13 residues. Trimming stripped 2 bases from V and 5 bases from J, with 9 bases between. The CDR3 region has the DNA TGTGCCAGCAGTGAAAATAGACTATATGGCTACACCTTC. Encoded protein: CASSENRLYGYTF.

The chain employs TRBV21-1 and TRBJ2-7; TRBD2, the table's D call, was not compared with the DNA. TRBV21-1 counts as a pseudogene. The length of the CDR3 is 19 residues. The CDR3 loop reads CASSKARRTSGRVGDEQYF. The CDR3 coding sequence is TGTGCCAGCAGCAAAGCGCGAAGGACTAGCGGGAGAGTCGGTGACGAGCAGTACTTC.

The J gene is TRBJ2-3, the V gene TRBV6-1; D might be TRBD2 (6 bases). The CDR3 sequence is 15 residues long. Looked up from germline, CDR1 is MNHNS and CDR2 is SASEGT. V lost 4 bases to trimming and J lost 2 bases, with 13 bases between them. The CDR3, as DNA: TGTGCCAGCAGTGTCGGAACTAGCATCACAGATACGCAGTATTTT. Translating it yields CASSVGTSITDTQYF.

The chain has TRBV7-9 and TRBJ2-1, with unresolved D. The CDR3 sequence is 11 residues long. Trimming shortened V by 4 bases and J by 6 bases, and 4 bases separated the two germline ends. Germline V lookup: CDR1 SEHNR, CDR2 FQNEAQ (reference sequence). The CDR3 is CASSSFNEQFF. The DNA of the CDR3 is TGTGCCAGCAGCTCATTCAATGAGCAGTTCTTC.

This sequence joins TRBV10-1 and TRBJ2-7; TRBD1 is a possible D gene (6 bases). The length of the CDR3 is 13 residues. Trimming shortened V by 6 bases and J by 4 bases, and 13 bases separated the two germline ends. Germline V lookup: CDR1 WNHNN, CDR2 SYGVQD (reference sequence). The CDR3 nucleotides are TGCGCCAGCAGACTGGACAGAAAATACGAGCAGTACTTC. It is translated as CASRLDRKYEQYF.

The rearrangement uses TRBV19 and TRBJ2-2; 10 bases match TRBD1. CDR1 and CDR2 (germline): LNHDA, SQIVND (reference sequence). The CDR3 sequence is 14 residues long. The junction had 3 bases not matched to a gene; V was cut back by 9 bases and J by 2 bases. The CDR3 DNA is TGTGCCAGCGGACAGGGGGTTAACACCGGGGAGCTGTTTTTT. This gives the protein CASGQGVNTGELFF.

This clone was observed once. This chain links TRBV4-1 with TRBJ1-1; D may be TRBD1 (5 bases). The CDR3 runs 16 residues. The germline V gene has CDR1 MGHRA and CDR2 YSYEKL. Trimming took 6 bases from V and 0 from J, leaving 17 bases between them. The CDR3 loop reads CASRRTTGLMNTEAFF. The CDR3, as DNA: TGCGCCAGCAGGAGGACCACAGGTTTGATGAACACTGAAGCTTTCTTT.

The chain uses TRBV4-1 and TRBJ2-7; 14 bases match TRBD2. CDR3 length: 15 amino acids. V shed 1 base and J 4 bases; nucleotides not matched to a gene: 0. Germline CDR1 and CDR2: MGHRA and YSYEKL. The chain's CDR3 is CASSQGLAGGYEQYF. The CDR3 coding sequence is TGCGCCAGCAGCCAAGGACTAGCGGGAGGGTACGAGCAGTACTTC.